Following are 6 T cell receptor beta chains from one sample sequenced in a study of post-analysis software for immune sequencing data. General study findings and limits: In patients, TRBV5-6, TRBV5-1 and TRBV20-1 belonged to several TRBV segments found more frequently than in controls.

Researchers reported that TCR beta cDNA libraries carried unique molecular identifiers. TCRdb reanalysed the PCR reads using MiXCR and keeps one entry per CDR3 protein. The profile covers about 760,000 distinct CDR3 sequences, with roughly 30% appearing a single time and under 0.7% taken by the ten largest. These receptors have no identified antigens. Sequenced material: blood. The receptors derive from a girl aged 10 to 17 with multiple sclerosis.

This chain connects TRBV10-3 to TRBJ2-2, with D unresolved. V was clipped by 3 bases and J by 4 bases, with 12 bases between them. CDR3 length: 15 amino acids. The germline gives CDR1 ENHRY, CDR2 SYGVKD. CDR3 in DNA: TGTGCCATCAGTGACCGAACACTCCCCACCGGGGAGCTGTTTTTT. Its translation: CAISDRTLPTGELFF.

This clonotype was detected only a few times. The chain has TRBV6-6 and TRBJ2-5; 11 bases align to TRBD2. Germline V gives CDR1 MNHNY, CDR2 SVGAGI (reference sequence). V lost 5 bases and J lost 2; bases outside the gene matches: 4. The CDR3 consists of 15 residues. CDR3 sequence: CASSPRLAGQETQYF. The CDR3 DNA reads TGTGCCAGCAGTCCGCGACTAGCGGGGCAAGAGACCCAGTACTTC.

This clonotype was counted once. This chain joins TRBV29-1 and TRBJ1-4, with D possibly matching TRBD1 (6 bases). The CDR3 has 14 residues. Germline V gene data show CDR1 as SQVTM and CDR2 as ANQGSEA. Trimming cost V 7 bases and J 8 bases, with 20 bases left between them. CDR3 in amino acids: CSAAVGGTTEKLFF. CDR3 nucleotide sequence: TGCAGCGCCGCCGTGGGAGGGACAACCGAAAAACTGTTTTTT.

This clonotype was observed a few times. The rearrangement links TRBV21-1 to TRBJ2-5; TRBD1, as called in the table, went unchecked against the DNA. TRBV21-1 is given as a pseudogene. This CDR3 has 13 amino acids. The CDR3 region is CASRGGTEGTQYF. The CDR3 DNA is TGTGCCAGCAGGGGCGGGACGGAGGGGACCCAGTACTTC.

There are a few counts of this clonotype. This chain joins TRBV9 and TRBJ2-1; 10 nucleotides line up with TRBD1. The V segment lost 0 bases and the J segment 4 bases; nucleotides outside the gene matches: 13. This CDR3 contains 19 residues. The germline CDR1 and CDR2 sequences are SGDLS and YYNGEE. DNA for the CDR3: TGTGCCAGCAGCGTAGCCGACACGGGGCCGGGACAGGGGTACAATGAGCAGTTCTTC. It specifies CASSVADTGPGQGYNEQFF. The variable domain in full, with the rest retrieved from reference TRBV9 and TRBJ2-1, is DSGVTQTPKHLITATGQRVTLRCSPRSGDLSVYWYQQSLDQGLQFLIQYYNGEERAKGNILERFSAQQFPDLHSELNLSSLELGDSALYFCASSVADTGPGQGYNEQFFGPGTRLTVL.

This clonotype has more than one count but fewer than ten. This sequence joins TRBV2 and TRBJ1-4, with D possibly TRBD1 on 6 matching bases. Germline CDR1 reads SNHLY; CDR2 reads FYNNEI. V gave up 1 base and J gave up 5 bases, with 8 bases separating them. The CDR3 spans 14 residues. CDR3 region: CASSEGTANEKLFF. CDR3 in DNA: TGTGCCAGCAGTGAAGGGACAGCAAATGAAAAACTGTTTTTT.